This T cell receptor (beta chain) stems from a study of spatial heterogeneity in lung cancer. TCRdb processed the 5' RACE reads anew with MiXCR; each CDR3 protein has one entry. The data show about 48,000 distinct CDR3 sequences, roughly 5.7% seen once. This clonotype was seen ten or more times. There are 16 residues in the CDR3. Germline V CDR1 and CDR2: SGHVS, FNYEAQ. V lost 4 bases to trimming and J lost 4 bases; unmatched junction nucleotides: 9. The time point here: sample taken at primary tumor resection. Extraction of whole RNA from tumor, nontumor lung or frozen PBMC preceded unsorted sequencing.

This receptor was identified in a male donor with early-stage non-small cell lung cancer. This material consisted of PBMCs, taken at surgery. The chain carries TRBV7-6 and TRBJ1-1; 10 bases align to TRBD1. CDR3 coding DNA: TGTGCCAGCAGCTCGGACAGGGGGTTGACGGGCACTGAAGCTTTCTTT. This gives the protein CASSSDRGLTGTEAFF. The whole variable domain, filled in from reference TRBV7-6 and TRBJ1-1, reads GAGVSQSPRYKVTKRGQDVALRCDPISGHVSLYWYRQALGQGPEFLTYFNYEAQQDKSGLPNDRFSAERPEGSISTLTIQRTEQRDSAMYRCASSSDRGLTGTEAFFGQGTRLTVV.